These 23 T cell receptor beta chains were sequenced from one sample in a study of early T cells in non-severe SARS-CoV-2 infection. Each CDR3 protein is one row after TCRdb ran MiXCR on the 5' RACE reads. The repertoire holds some 85,000 distinct CDR3 sequences, with roughly 13% as singletons. The sequenced material came from whole blood. The receptor set was obtained from an adult who was a healthcare worker with PCR-confirmed SARS-CoV-2 infection or an uninfected control (not recorded which).

J is TRBJ2-2 and V is TRBV29-1; 7 nucleotides line up with TRBD1. Germline V lookup: CDR1 SQVTM, CDR2 ANQGSEA. V lost 2 bases, J lost 4 bases, and 1 base stayed unmatched. This CDR3 is built from 13 residues. The CDR3 spells CSVERQGTGELFF. Written as DNA, the CDR3 is TGCAGCGTTGAAAGACAGGGCACCGGGGAGCTGTTTTTT.

This clonotype was counted at least ten times. The rearrangement links TRBV4-1 to TRBJ2-1, with D possibly called TRBD1 or TRBD2 (5 bases each). Between the trimmed V and J ends, which lost 3 bases and 7 bases, there was a span of 22 bases. The CDR3 consists of 17 residues. Germline V gives CDR1 MGHRA, CDR2 YSYEKL. The CDR3 reads CASSHDLGTGRGNEQFF. The CDR3 DNA reads TGCGCCAGCAGCCATGACCTTGGGACGGGTCGGGGTAATGAGCAGTTCTTC.

This clonotype appeared many times. The V call is TRBV13, the J call TRBJ1-1, with D unresolved. V shed 3 bases and J shed 0 bases, with 8 bases lying between them. The CDR3 contains 14 residues. Germline-derived CDR1 and CDR2 are PRHDT and FYEKMQ (reference sequence). The CDR3 DNA is TGTGCCAGCAGCTTCCCTCCCGTGAACACTGAAGCTTTCTTT. Translating gives CASSFPPVNTEAFF.

This clonotype was recorded a few times. The V call is TRBV5-1, the J call TRBJ2-7; maybe TRBD2 (5 bases). V lost 0 bases and J lost 5, with 15 bases in between. The CDR3 runs 15 residues. The V gene's germline CDR1 is SGHRS and CDR2 YFSETQ. The CDR3 region has the DNA TGCGCCAGCAGCTTGGCTCCGGGGTTCGAGAACGAGCAGTACTTC. Its protein product is CASSLAPGFENEQYF.

CDR3 amino acids: CAWSVGREKLFF. As DNA, the CDR3 is TGTGCCTGGAGTGTAGGGAGGGAAAAACTGTTTTTT. The rearrangement uses TRBV30 and TRBJ1-4; D is uncertain. V dropped 0 bases and J dropped 8 bases, with 7 bases sitting between them. Germline V gene sequence: CDR1 GTSNPN, CDR2 SVGIG (reference sequence). CDR3 length equals 12 residues.

This clonotype was found a few times. V is TRBV5-6 and J is TRBJ1-5, with D perhaps TRBD1 (5 bases). Trimming removed 0 bases from V and 0 bases from J, with 16 bases in between. The CDR3 totals 18 residues. From germline, CDR1 is SGHDT and CDR2 YYEEEE. CDR3 bases: TGTGCCAGCAGCTTGGGAGGGACTTGGCCAATTAGCAATCAGCCCCAGCATTTT. Protein product: CASSLGGTWPISNQPQHF.

The chain is built from TRBV18 and TRBJ2-2, with TRBD2 matching over 10 bases. Germline CDR1 and CDR2: KGHSH and LQKENI. The CDR3 contains 16 residues. Trimming cost V 0 bases and J 5 bases; bases outside gene matches: 3. CDR3 bases: TGTGCCAGCTCACCACCGACTAGCGGGTTAACCGGGGAGCTGTTTTTT. Protein product: CASSPPTSGLTGELFF.

This clonotype was recorded many times. This rearrangement joins TRBV7-6 to TRBJ1-3, with 9 bases matching TRBD1. The CDR3 sequence is 14 residues long. Looked up from germline, CDR1 is SGHVS and CDR2 is FNYEAQ. Trimming removed 5 bases from V and 3 bases from J; junction bases left unmatched: 2. The DNA of the CDR3 is TGTGCCAGCAGCCCGACAGGGGGTGGAAACACCATATATTTT. This encodes CASSPTGGGNTIYF.

This CDR3 reads CAWIALGSLGSEQYF. The CDR3 nucleotides read TGTGCCTGGATTGCCTTGGGTTCACTAGGAAGCGAGCAGTACTTC. The V gene is TRBV30, the J gene TRBJ2-7; TRBD2 is a possible D gene (5 bases). The CDR3 has 15 residues. In germline, CDR1 is GTSNPN, CDR2 SVGIG (reference sequence). Trimming took 4 bases from V and 6 from J, leaving 22 bases between them.

There are many counts of this clonotype. The chain uses TRBV6-5 and TRBJ2-2, with D uncertain. The CDR3 runs 11 residues. From germline, CDR1 is MNHEY and CDR2 SVGAGI. V was cut by 6 bases and J by 3 bases, with 2 bases left in between. DNA for the CDR3: TGTGCCAGCAGACACACCGGGGAGCTGTTTTTT. It codes for CASRHTGELFF.

This clonotype was counted ten times or more. CDR3 region: CASSLMDNTEAFF. The CDR3 nucleotides are TGCGCCAGCAGCTTGATGGACAACACTGAAGCTTTCTTT. The chain joins TRBV5-1 to TRBJ1-1; no clear D gene. Germline lookup yields CDR1 SGHRS and CDR2 YFSETQ. V gave up 1 base and J gave up 2 bases, with 6 bases separating them. The CDR3 has 13 residues.

V usage is TRBV29-1 and J usage is TRBJ2-1; either TRBD1 or TRBD2 may supply D (5 bases each). V was pared by 1 base and J by 7 bases, with 5 bases between. This CDR3 is 11 amino acids long. Germline CDR1 and CDR2: SQVTM and ANQGSEA. The CDR3 nucleotides read TGCAGCGTTGAAGGGGGGAATGAGCAGTTCTTC. It encodes CSVEGGNEQFF.

As for this clonotype: A read error may be the cause here, since a much bigger clone is one base away. The chain has TRBV30 and TRBJ2-7; D uncertain. Germline-derived CDR1 and CDR2 are GTSNPN and SVGIG (reference sequence). The CDR3 covers 11 residues. This CDR3 reads CACSAAYEQYF. The CDR3 DNA is TGTGCCTGTAGTGCCGCCTACGAGCAGTACTTC.

The table lists this clonotype with many counts. The chain links TRBV20-1 to TRBJ1-1; D is undetermined. This CDR3 has 13 residues. Germline CDR1 reads DFQATT; CDR2 reads SNEGSKA (reference sequence). Between the trimmed V and J ends, which lost 0 bases and 3 bases, there was a span of 8 bases. In DNA, the CDR3 is TGCAGTGCTAGAGATCAAAGGGACACTGAAGCTTTCTTT. It specifies CSARDQRDTEAFF.

The table lists this clonotype with many counts. This chain links TRBV7-6 with TRBJ2-2; D unclear. The ends were cut back, 2 bases at V and 2 bases at J, with 9 bases in the middle. The CDR3 loop spans 15 amino acids. CDR1 and CDR2 from the germline V gene are SGHVS and FNYEAQ. The CDR3 nucleotides read TGTGCCAGCAGCTTATTAGCAGCTAACACCGGGGAGCTGTTTTTT. The encoded protein is CASSLLAANTGELFF.

In this sample, this clonotype turned up many times. The chain joins TRBV11-2 to TRBJ1-1; TRBD1 is a possible D gene (5 bases). The CDR3 runs 15 residues. CDR1 is SGHAT and CDR2 is FQNNGV in the germline V gene. V lost 5 bases, J lost 10 bases, and 23 bases lay in between. CDR3 sequence (DNA): TGTGCCAGCAGCCCGGAGGGGATTTCGGGCTCGGCAGCTTTCTTT. Amino acid sequence: CASSPEGISGSAAFF.

The chain employs TRBV6-2 or TRBV6-3 and TRBJ2-3, with D uncertain. Germline V gene sequence: CDR1 MNHEY, CDR2 SVGEGT. The germline V and J ends were trimmed by 6 bases and 11 bases, with 12 bases remaining between them. This CDR3 has 11 residues. The CDR3 spells CASSRTPRQYF. The DNA for the CDR3 is TGTGCCAGCAGCCGAACCCCTAGGCAGTATTTT.

This clonotype has just a few counts. The genes are TRBV7-2 and TRBJ2-1, with D possibly called TRBD1 or TRBD2 (5 bases each). The CDR3 has 14 amino acids. V was shortened by 3 bases and J by 5 bases, with 11 bases between the two germline ends. CDR1 is SGHTA and CDR2 is FQGNSA in the germline V gene. The CDR3 DNA reads as TGTGCCAGCAGCTTCCCGGGGCCCAACAATGAGCAGTTCTTC. Its protein is CASSFPGPNNEQFF.

The chain links TRBV10-3 to TRBJ1-4; D perhaps matches TRBD1 (5 bases). The CDR3 is made up of 13 amino acids. The V end was cut by 3 bases, the J end by 7 bases, with 9 bases between. Germline V lookup: CDR1 ENHRY, CDR2 SYGVKD. The CDR3 here is CAISDRETEKLFF. CDR3 nucleotide sequence: TGTGCCATCAGTGACAGGGAGACTGAAAAACTGTTTTTT.

This clonotype appeared many times. CDR3 in DNA: TGTGCCAGCAGCTTAGGTCCTCTGGTGAATGAGCAGTTCTTC. It specifies CASSLGPLVNEQFF. This chain links TRBV11-1 with TRBJ2-1; D gene unclear. V dropped 1 base and J dropped 7 bases, with 11 bases sitting between them. Germline V gene data show CDR1 as SGHAT and CDR2 as FQDESV (reference sequence). CDR3 length: 14 amino acids.

This rearrangement joins TRBV20-1 to TRBJ1-1; D is undetermined. This CDR3 region has 12 residues. The V end lost 6 bases, the J end lost 8 bases, and 16 bases lay between the germline ends. The germline V gene has CDR1 DFQATT and CDR2 SNEGSKA (reference sequence). CDR3 sequence reads: CSAEPSSGEAFF. The CDR3 DNA reads as TGCAGTGCCGAACCTAGTTCCGGAGAAGCTTTCTTT.

This clonotype has at least ten counts. The chain carries TRBV12-3 or TRBV12-4 and TRBJ2-7, with 8 bases aligning to TRBD2. V trimming: 7 bases; J trimming: 7 bases; junction bases outside the gene matches: 6. The CDR3 contains 12 residues. CDR3 loop: CASKAGGWEQYF. DNA of the CDR3: TGTGCCAGCAAGGCGGGGGGATGGGAGCAGTACTTC.

This clonotype has ten or more counts. This rearrangement joins TRBV19 to TRBJ1-1; a possible D gene is TRBD1 (5 bases). V gave up 4 bases and J gave up 1 base, with 13 bases separating them. CDR3 size: 15 residues. The germline gives CDR1 LNHDA, CDR2 SQIVND (reference sequence). CDR3 in amino acids: CASSKPGYKNTEAFF. The DNA of the CDR3 is TGTGCCAGTAGTAAGCCAGGGTACAAGAACACTGAAGCTTTCTTT.